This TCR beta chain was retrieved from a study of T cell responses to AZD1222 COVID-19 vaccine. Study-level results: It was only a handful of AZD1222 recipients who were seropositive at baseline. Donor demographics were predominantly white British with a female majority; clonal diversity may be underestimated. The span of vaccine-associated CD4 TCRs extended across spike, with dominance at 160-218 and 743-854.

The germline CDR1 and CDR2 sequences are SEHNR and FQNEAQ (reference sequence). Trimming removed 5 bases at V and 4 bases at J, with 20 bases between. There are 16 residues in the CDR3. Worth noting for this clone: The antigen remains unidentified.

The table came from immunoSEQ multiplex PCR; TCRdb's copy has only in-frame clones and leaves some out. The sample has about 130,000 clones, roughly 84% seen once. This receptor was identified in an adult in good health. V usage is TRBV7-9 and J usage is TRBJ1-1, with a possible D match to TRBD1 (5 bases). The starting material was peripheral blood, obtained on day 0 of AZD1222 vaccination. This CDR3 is CASSPPTGAAPTEAFF. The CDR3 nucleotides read TGTGCCAGCAGCCCACCTACCGGGGCAGCCCCCACTGAAGCTTTCTTT.